The clone carrying this TCR beta chain was counted between two and nine times. Its antigen is still unknown. Investigators prepared the TCR beta libraries by applying iRepertoire HTBI primers and Arm-PCR of CDR3 regions. TCRdb fed the multiplex PCR reads into MiXCR, producing one record per CDR3 protein. The sample yields approximately 470,000 distinct CDR3 sequences, around 15% seen once. The data are from a study of regulatory T cells in long-lasting Graves disease. Findings and limits, study-wide: Persistent Graves' patients showed less TCR diversity than newly diagnosed patients showed.

Time point of the sample: newly diagnosed GD, antithyroid drugs for less than 3 months. PBMCs were the source of the RNA used for TCR sequencing. The same data also contributed to another study, on T cells in Graves' hyperthyroidism and ophthalmopathy. That source notes: Most thyroid clonotypes expanded above 0.001 were also detected in blood.

The receptor comes from a man aged 35-49 years with Graves disease. Sequenced here: peripheral blood mononuclear cells (PBMCs), sampled at new diagnosis, from a patient treated with antithyroid drugs.

CDR3 coding DNA: TGTGCCAGCAGCAAAGGGGAGTACGAGCAGTACTTC. It translates to CASSKGEYEQYF. The V and J genes are TRBV6-1 and TRBJ2-7; perhaps D is TRBD1 or TRBD2 (5 bases each). Trimming left V 6 bases short and J 4 bases short, with 10 bases between. The CDR3 has 12 residues. In germline, CDR1 is MNHNS, CDR2 SASEGT.